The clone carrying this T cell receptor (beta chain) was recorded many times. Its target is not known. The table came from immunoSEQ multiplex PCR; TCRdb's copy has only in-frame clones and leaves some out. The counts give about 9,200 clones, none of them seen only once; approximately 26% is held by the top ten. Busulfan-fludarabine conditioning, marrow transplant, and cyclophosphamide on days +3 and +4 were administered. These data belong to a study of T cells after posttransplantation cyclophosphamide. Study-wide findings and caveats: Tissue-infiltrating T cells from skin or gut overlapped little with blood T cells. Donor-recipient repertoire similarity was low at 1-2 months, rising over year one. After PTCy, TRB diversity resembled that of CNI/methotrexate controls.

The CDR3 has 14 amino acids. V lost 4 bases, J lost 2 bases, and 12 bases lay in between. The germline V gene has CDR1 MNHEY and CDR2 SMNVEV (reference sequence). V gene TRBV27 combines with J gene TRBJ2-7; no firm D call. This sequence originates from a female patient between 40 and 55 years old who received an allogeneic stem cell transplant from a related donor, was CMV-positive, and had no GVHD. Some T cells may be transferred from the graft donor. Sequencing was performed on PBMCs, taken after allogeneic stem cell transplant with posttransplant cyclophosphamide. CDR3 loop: CASSYRDIAYEQYF. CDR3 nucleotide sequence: TGTGCCAGCAGTTATAGAGACATTGCCTACGAGCAGTACTTC.